A selection of T cell receptor beta chains follows, all from one sample in a study of T cell responses to AZD1222 COVID-19 vaccine. Only in-frame clones appear in the TCRdb table, and some are missing; sequencing was by immunoSEQ multiplex PCR. The table shows about 150,000 clones, with about 85% occurring only once. This material consisted of peripheral blood, taken on day 0 of AZD1222 vaccination. The receptors shown here come from an adult in good health. CDR3s include the opening cysteine and the closing phenylalanine or tryptophan.

V gene: TRBV7-8
CDR3 protein: CASSSTGHQPQHF

V gene: TRBV5-1
CDR3 protein: CASSPGQGTYNEQFF

V gene: TRBV28
CDR3 protein: CAGSPGTSGRNEQFF

V gene: TRBV6-6
CDR3 protein: CASSQSGGQGYQPQHF

V gene: TRBV2
CDR3 protein: CASNNPEAFF

V gene: TRBV19
CDR3 protein: CASSATGASNQPQHF

V gene: TRBV7-6
CDR3 protein: CASSQGWTSGRELYNEQFF

V gene: TRBV11-3
CDR3 protein: CASSLGGFLGYNEQFF

V gene: TRBV7-3
CDR3 protein: CASSLSGVTEAFF

V gene: TRBV3-1/TRBV3-2
CDR3 protein: CASSRFWGQGTGEQYF

V gene: TRBV11-3
CDR3 protein: CASSLGDGFSTDTQYF

V gene: TRBV4-2
CDR3 protein: CASSQTYNEQFF

V gene: TRBV4-2
CDR3 protein: CASSQGAGFSPLHF

V gene: TRBV6-1
CDR3 protein: CASSEASWLAGGSQFF

V gene: TRBV30
CDR3 protein: CAWSGQGLGPQHF

V gene: TRBV29-1
CDR3 protein: CSVLGSYGYTF

V gene: TRBV19
CDR3 protein: CASSIGLTSDVSTDTQYF

V gene: TRBV3-1/TRBV3-2
CDR3 protein: CASSQDPAGFHNEQFF

V gene: TRBV21-1
CDR3 protein: CASSKGQGRYF

V gene: TRBV2
CDR3 protein: CASRRDPYEQYF

V gene: TRBV19
CDR3 protein: CASSIGAPEAFF

V gene: TRBV4-2
CDR3 protein: CASSQDRLGYGYTF

V gene: TRBV7-6
CDR3 protein: CASSLRTPPYEQYF

V gene: TRBV2
CDR3 protein: CASSESLAGGKDTQYF

V gene: TRBV7-2
CDR3 protein: CASSLVGLAGGERYEQYF

V gene: TRBV25-1
CDR3 protein: CASSRMNTEAFF

V gene: TRBV29-1
CDR3 protein: CSVGGTVGYGYTF

V gene: TRBV6-6
CDR3 protein: CASSGGAPLYEQYF

V gene: TRBV27
CDR3 protein: CASSLRGQGAYEQYF

V gene: TRBV7-2
CDR3 protein: CASSLSNVYQETQYF

V gene: TRBV27
CDR3 protein: CASSLSFAGSYEQYF

V gene: TRBV5-4
CDR3 protein: CASSFQASQETQYF

V gene: TRBV30
CDR3 protein: CAWSVGQGHGYTF

V gene: TRBV9
CDR3 protein: CASSVGGAGGETQYF

V gene: TRBV5-1
CDR3 protein: CASSARDRGNNEQFF

V gene: TRBV28
CDR3 protein: CASSTGGKNTEAFF

V gene: TRBV6-5
CDR3 protein: CASSYQPSGNTIYF

V gene: TRBV2
CDR3 protein: CASSVTQMNTEAFF

V gene: TRBV7-6
CDR3 protein: CASGSKGGRSRDNEQFF

V gene: TRBV5-4
CDR3 protein: CASSLESGYGYTF

V gene: TRBV5-6
CDR3 protein: CASSRGRGSSGANVLTF

V gene: TRBV30
CDR3 protein: CAWSAGTAGNTIYF

V gene: TRBV25-1
CDR3 protein: CASSEFPGLAGLETQYF

V gene: TRBV3-1/TRBV3-2
CDR3 protein: CASSREYSNQPQHF

V gene: TRBV5-5
CDR3 protein: CASSLGTSNGDEQFF

V gene: TRBV18
CDR3 protein: CASSPEFFLRAKNIQYF

V gene: TRBV15
CDR3 protein: CATSGGSGNTIYF

V gene: TRBV5-1
CDR3 protein: CASSLQPGHQNTEAFF

V gene: TRBV12-3/TRBV12-4
CDR3 protein: CASSYRIDSPLHF

V gene: TRBV27
CDR3 protein: CASSLLGTSGDQPQHF

V gene: TRBV28
CDR3 protein: CASARNERRGYTF

V gene: TRBV19
CDR3 protein: CASSIGMELFHYGYTF

V gene: TRBV11-2
CDR3 protein: CASSSSEGYNEQFF

V gene: TRBV5-1
CDR3 protein: CASSWTGDQPQHF

V gene: TRBV18
CDR3 protein: CASSPQGPDEAFF

V gene: TRBV7-9
CDR3 protein: CASSLATKQFF

V gene: TRBV7-9
CDR3 protein: CASSTFPRTTYQFGELFF

V gene: TRBV7-2
CDR3 protein: CASSPGTSLPPNIQYF

V gene: TRBV2
CDR3 protein: CASSEARAAEQFF